This is a list of T cell receptor beta chains from one sample in a study of post-analysis software for immune sequencing data. TCRdb processed the PCR reads anew with MiXCR; each CDR3 protein has one entry. This table has around 440,000 distinct CDR3 sequences, approximately 46% appearing once. The sample comprised blood. Every receptor here comes from a girl between 10 and 17 years old with multiple sclerosis. The CDR3 runs from the conserved cysteine through the conserved F or W. The D gene is left open where the match is weak. A row's size may be missing; if present it is once, few, many or a size class.

TRBV6-5,NA,NA,TRBJ2-7,TGTGCCAGCAGCCAGACAGGGCCTGCGGGGAGGCAGTACTTC,CASSQTGPAGRQYF
TRBV20-1,NA,NA,TRBJ1-1,TGCAGTGCTAGGAAGACAGGGAACACTGAAGCTTTCTTT,CSARKTGNTEAFF
TRBV9,NA,NA,TRBJ1-2,TGTGCCAGCAGCGGCCCGGTTCGGGGCTATGGCTACACCTTC,CASSGPVRGYGYTF
TRBV4-1,once,NA,TRBJ2-7,TGCGCCAGCAGCCAAGATTGGCGGGGTGATGGATACGAGCAGTACTTC,CASSQDWRGDGYEQYF
TRBV20-1,NA,TRBD2,TRBJ2-3,TGCAGTGCTAGGGGGGGGGACCCAGATACGCAGTATTTT,CSARGGDPDTQYF
TRBV30,NA,TRBD2,TRBJ2-1,TGTGCCTCACCGGGACTAGCGGACTCCTACAATGAGCAGTTCTTC,CASPGLADSYNEQFF
TRBV4-1,few,TRBD2,TRBJ2-7,TGCGCCAGCAGCCAAGATTCAAGCGGGGCCTACGAGCAGTACTTC,CASSQDSSGAYEQYF
TRBV5-6,few,TRBD1,TRBJ1-5,TGTGCCAGCAGCTGGAGACAGGGAGGCCAGCCCCAGCATTTT,CASSWRQGGQPQHF
TRBV28,NA,TRBD2,TRBJ2-7,TGTGCCAGCAGCTTTCCCCAGCGGGAGGGATCCTACGAGCAGTACTTC,CASSFPQREGSYEQYF
TRBV28,few,NA,TRBJ2-7,TGTGCCAGCAGTTCCCCCACAGGGCGGAATTCCTACGAGCAGTACTTC,CASSSPTGRNSYEQYF
TRBV20-1,NA,NA,TRBJ2-1,TGCAGTGCTAGGTCAGTTGCGGGGGCCTCCTACAATGAGCAGTTCTTC,CSARSVAGASYNEQFF
TRBV15,NA,TRBD1,TRBJ2-1,TGTGCCACCACAGGACAGGGGGGAGTGATACTGGTTAGCTCCTACAATGAGCAGTTCTTC,CATTGQGGVILVSSYNEQFF
TRBV7-7,few,TRBD2,TRBJ2-7,TGTGCTAGCAGCTCCCAGCGGGACTCCGGCGAGCAGTACTTC,CASSSQRDSGEQYF
TRBV20-1,once,TRBD2,TRBJ2-7,TGCAGTGCTATGAGACTAGCGGGGGCCTACGAGCAGTACTTC,CSAMRLAGAYEQYF
TRBV20-1,NA,NA,TRBJ1-2,TGCAGTGCTAGAGAGAGCGGCCCAGTCTATGGCTACACCTTC,CSARESGPVYGYTF
TRBV2,NA,NA,TRBJ2-1,TGTGCCAGCAGTGAAATGCAAGTTTCCTACAATGAGCAGTTCTTC,CASSEMQVSYNEQFF
TRBV28,NA,NA,TRBJ1-1,TGTGCCAGCACCCTCCACCCAGGTAACACTGAAGCTTTCTTT,CASTLHPGNTEAFF
TRBV21-1,few,NA,TRBJ2-7,TGTGCCAGCAGCAAAGGCGGGAGATCCTACGAGCAGTACTTC,CASSKGGRSYEQYF
TRBV5-1,NA,NA,TRBJ1-5,TGCGCCAGCAGCCCGGACAGTAGCAATCAGCCCCAGCATTTT,CASSPDSSNQPQHF
TRBV9,NA,NA,TRBJ2-7,TGTGCCAGCAGCTTCCGGGACGGAACCTACGAGCAGTACTTC,CASSFRDGTYEQYF
TRBV9,few,NA,TRBJ2-3,TGTGCCAGCAGCGCCAACACAGATACGCAGTATTTT,CASSANTDTQYF
TRBV28,NA,NA,TRBJ1-3,TGTGCCAGCAGTCCCCCGGGGGTTTCAGGAAACACCATATATTTT,CASSPPGVSGNTIYF
TRBV7-8,NA,NA,TRBJ1-2,TGTGCCAGCAGCTTAGCCGTTTTACCGGTTGACTATGGCTACACCTTC,CASSLAVLPVDYGYTF
TRBV7-2,NA,NA,TRBJ2-3,TGTGCCAGCAGCTTATTGGTAGCGACTTTTAGCACAGATACGCAGTATTTT,CASSLLVATFSTDTQYF
TRBV7-2,few,NA,TRBJ2-7,TGTGCCAGCAGCCTAACCTATGGGGTCTACGAGCAGTACTTC,CASSLTYGVYEQYF
TRBV24-1,NA,NA,TRBJ2-2,TGTGCCACCACTGGTACGCCGAACACCGGGGAGCTGTTTTTT,CATTGTPNTGELFF
TRBV6-5,NA,TRBD1,TRBJ2-4,TGTGCCAGCAGTTGGGACAGGTTTGACATTCAGTACTTC,CASSWDRFDIQYF
TRBV3-1,few,TRBD2,TRBJ2-1,TGTGCCAGCAGCCAAGATGGGACTAGCGGGAGTGAGCAGTTCTTC,CASSQDGTSGSEQFF
TRBV27,NA,NA,TRBJ1-2,TGTGCCAGCAAACTCAGGGGCAACTATGGCTACACCTTC,CASKLRGNYGYTF
TRBV7-9,NA,NA,TRBJ1-4,TGTGCCAGCAGCAAAGAGGCAGGGAGTTCTGAAAAACTGTTTTTT,CASSKEAGSSEKLFF
TRBV20-1,NA,TRBD2,TRBJ2-1,TGCAGTGCCCCGGTAGGACTAGCGGGAGTCCTTAATTCCTACGATGAGCAGTTCTTC,CSAPVGLAGVLNSYDEQFF
TRBV10-3,many,TRBD2,TRBJ2-3,TGTGCCATCAGTGAGGGGGGTCGTGCTAGCGGGAGAGAAGATACGCAGTATTTT,CAISEGGRASGREDTQYF
TRBV5-1,many,TRBD2,TRBJ2-7,TGCGCCAGCAGCTTGGCGGGAGGCCTCTACGAGCAGTACTTC,CASSLAGGLYEQYF
TRBV29-1,NA,TRBD1,TRBJ2-7,TGCAGCGTTGCCAGTGGGGACAGCTCCTACGAGCAGTACTTC,CSVASGDSSYEQYF
TRBV5-1,few,TRBD1,TRBJ2-1,TGCGCCAGCAGGGCCGGGACAGGGTCCTACAATGAGCAGTTCTTC,CASRAGTGSYNEQFF
TRBV9,NA,NA,TRBJ2-2,TGTGCCAGCAGCAGAGACGGGACAATGAACACCGGGGAGCTGTTTTTT,CASSRDGTMNTGELFF
TRBV28,NA,NA,TRBJ1-2,TGTGCCAGCAGTACCGGGACGGACCACCGCGAGTTTAGAGGCTACACCTTC,CASSTGTDHREFRGYTF
TRBV7-2,many,NA,TRBJ1-2,TGTGCCAGCAGCTTAGGGGGACAAGTCTATGGCTACACCTTC,CASSLGGQVYGYTF
TRBV20-1,NA,NA,TRBJ1-1,TGCAGTGCTAGATCTTCAGGGGATTACGCTGAAGCTTTCTTT,CSARSSGDYAEAFF
TRBV2,NA,TRBD1,TRBJ2-3,TGTGCCAGCATCGTTGGACAGGGTCTAATAGGGACAGATACGCAGTATTTT,CASIVGQGLIGTDTQYF
TRBV20-1,NA,TRBD2,TRBJ2-7,TGCAGTGCTAACGGTCTAGCGGGAGGACCCTACGAGCAGTACTTC,CSANGLAGGPYEQYF
TRBV10-3,NA,TRBD2,TRBJ2-1,TGTGCCATCACCGGGACTAGTGTCAATGAGCAGTTCTTC,CAITGTSVNEQFF
TRBV7-9,NA,TRBD2,TRBJ2-3,TGTGCCAGCAGCCGAGCGGGGACAGATACGCAGTATTTT,CASSRAGTDTQYF
TRBV6-2/TRBV6-3,NA,NA,TRBJ2-1,TGTGCCAGCAGGCCCGTCTTTAGGTCGGACAGTAACAATGAGCGGTTCTTC,CASRPVFRSDSNNERFF
TRBV7-2,NA,TRBD1,TRBJ2-4,TGTGCCAGCAGCTTAGATAGGGGGCAGGCCATTCAGTACTTC,CASSLDRGQAIQYF
TRBV20-1,NA,NA,TRBJ2-1,TGCAGTGCCCAGGATACTAGAACCAATGAGCAGTTCTTC,CSAQDTRTNEQFF
TRBV9,NA,NA,TRBJ2-5,TGTGCCAGCAGCACCCTAGAGGGTTTTTTTCGGGACTCTAGGTCCAATGAGCAGTACTTC,CASSTLEGFFRDSRSNEQYF
TRBV2,NA,TRBD2,TRBJ2-1,TGTGCCAGCAGCGGAGAAGGACTAGCGGGACGAGAGCAGTTCTTC,CASSGEGLAGREQFF
TRBV6-1,NA,TRBD1,TRBJ1-6,TGTGCCAGCAGGAGAAACCCAGGGACAGAGAATAATTCACCCCTCCACTTT,CASRRNPGTENNSPLHF
TRBV5-1,NA,NA,TRBJ2-1,TGCGCCAGCAGCCCAAACAGGGTGATAGGAGATGAGCAGTTCTTC,CASSPNRVIGDEQFF
TRBV20-1,NA,NA,TRBJ2-7,TGCAGTGCTAGACGCAGTTACCCCTACGAGCAGTACTTC,CSARRSYPYEQYF
TRBV12-3/TRBV12-4,NA,TRBD1,TRBJ2-6,TGTGCCAGCAGACCGGGACAGGGTTCCCTTGGGGCCAACGTCCTGACTTTC,CASRPGQGSLGANVLTF